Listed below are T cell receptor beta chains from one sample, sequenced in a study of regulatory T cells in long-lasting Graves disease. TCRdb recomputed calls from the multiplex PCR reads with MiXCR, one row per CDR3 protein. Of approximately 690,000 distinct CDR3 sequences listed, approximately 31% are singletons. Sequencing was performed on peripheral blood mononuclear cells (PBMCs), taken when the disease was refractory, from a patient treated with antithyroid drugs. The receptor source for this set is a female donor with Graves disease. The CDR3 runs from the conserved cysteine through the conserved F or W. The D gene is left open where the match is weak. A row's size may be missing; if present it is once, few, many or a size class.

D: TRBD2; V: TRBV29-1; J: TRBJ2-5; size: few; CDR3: CSVDSGSQETQYF; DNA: TGCAGCGTTGACAGCGGGAGCCAAGAGACCCAGTACTTC
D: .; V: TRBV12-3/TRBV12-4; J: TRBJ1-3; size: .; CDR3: CASTSGGSGNTIYF; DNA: TGTGCCAGCACCTCCGGGGGGTCTGGAAACACCATATATTTT
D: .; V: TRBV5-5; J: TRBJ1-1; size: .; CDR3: CASSLAQSLHTEAFF; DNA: TGTGCCAGCAGCTTGGCCCAGAGCCTGCACACTGAAGCTTTCTTT
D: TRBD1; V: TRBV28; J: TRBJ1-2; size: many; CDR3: CASSLLRQGATGYTF; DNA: TGTGCCAGCAGCCTTCTGAGGCAGGGGGCGACTGGCTACACCTTC
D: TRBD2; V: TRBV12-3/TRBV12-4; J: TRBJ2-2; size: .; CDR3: CASSSKSGRVNTGELFF; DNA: TGTGCCAGCAGTTCGAAGAGCGGGAGGGTTAACACCGGGGAGCTGTTTTTT
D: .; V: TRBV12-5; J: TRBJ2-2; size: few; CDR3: CASGLTGELFF; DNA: TGTGCTAGTGGCTTAACCGGGGAGCTGTTTTTT
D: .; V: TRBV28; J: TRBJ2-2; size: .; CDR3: CASSRLGGGGGTGELFF; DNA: TGTGCCAGCAGCCGGTTGGGGGGAGGGGGAGGCACCGGGGAGCTGTTTTTT
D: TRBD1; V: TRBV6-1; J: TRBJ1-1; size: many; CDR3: CASSQTGTGGRSTEAFF; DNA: TGTGCCAGCAGCCAAACCGGGACAGGGGGCCGGAGCACTGAAGCTTTCTTT
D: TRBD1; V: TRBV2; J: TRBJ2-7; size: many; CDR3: CASTLDRGDYEQYF; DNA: TGTGCCAGCACCCTGGACAGGGGCGACTACGAGCAGTACTTC
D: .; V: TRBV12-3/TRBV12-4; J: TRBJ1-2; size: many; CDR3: CASSPVGRAFNYGYTF; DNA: TGTGCCAGCAGTCCCGTTGGCAGGGCGTTTAACTATGGCTACACCTTC
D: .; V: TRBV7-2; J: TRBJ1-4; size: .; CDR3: CASSPQGKVGEKLFF; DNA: TGTGCCAGCAGCCCCCAAGGGAAGGTGGGAGAAAAACTGTTTTTT
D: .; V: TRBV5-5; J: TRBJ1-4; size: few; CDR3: CASSLGSSLELFF; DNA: TGTGCCAGCAGCTTGGGGTCATCATTGGAACTGTTTTTT
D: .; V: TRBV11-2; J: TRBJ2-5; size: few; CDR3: CASSNEGETQYF; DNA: TGTGCCAGCAGCAATGAGGGGGAGACCCAGTACTTC
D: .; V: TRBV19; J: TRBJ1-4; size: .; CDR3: CASSIVSGQGEKLFF; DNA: TGTGCCAGTAGTATAGTCTCGGGACAAGGAGAAAAACTGTTTTTT
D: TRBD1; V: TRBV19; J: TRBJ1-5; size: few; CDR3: CASSSYGTGVSNQPQHF; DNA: TGTGCCAGTAGTTCGTACGGGACAGGAGTTAGCAATCAGCCCCAGCATTTT
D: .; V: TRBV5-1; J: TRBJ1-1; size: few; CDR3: CASSRGAGDGTEAFF; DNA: TGCGCCAGCAGCCGGGGGGCAGGGGATGGGACTGAAGCTTTCTTT
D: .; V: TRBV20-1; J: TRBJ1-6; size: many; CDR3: CSAKFRDSYNSPLHF; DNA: TGCAGTGCCAAGTTCAGGGACTCCTATAATTCACCCCTCCACTTT
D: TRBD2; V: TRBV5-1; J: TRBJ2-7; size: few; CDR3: CASSPKRAGGPYEQYF; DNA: TGCGCCAGCAGTCCCAAGAGAGCGGGAGGGCCCTACGAGCAGTACTTC
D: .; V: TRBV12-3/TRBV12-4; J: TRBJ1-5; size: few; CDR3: CASSFNPGAFPSSAQHF; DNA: TGTGCCAGCAGTTTTAATCCAGGAGCCTTCCCTTCCTCGGCCCAGCATTTT
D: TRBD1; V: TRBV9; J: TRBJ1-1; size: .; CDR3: CASSARDRMNTEAFF; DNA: TGTGCCAGCAGCGCTAGGGACAGAATGAACACTGAAGCTTTCTTT
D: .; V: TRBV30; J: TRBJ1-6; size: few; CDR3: CAWRLERTLHF; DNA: TGTGCCTGGAGATTGGAGAGGACCCTCCACTTT
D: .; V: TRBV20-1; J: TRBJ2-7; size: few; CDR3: CSAIPQAGSYEQYF; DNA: TGCAGTGCTATCCCACAGGCAGGCTCCTACGAGCAGTACTTC
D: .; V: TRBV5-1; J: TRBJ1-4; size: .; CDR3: CASSFAPREKLFF; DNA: TGCGCCAGCAGCTTTGCCCCCAGGGAAAAACTGTTTTTT
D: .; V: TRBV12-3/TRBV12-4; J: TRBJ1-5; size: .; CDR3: CASSLNMEPQHF; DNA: TGTGCCAGCAGTTTAAACATGGAGCCCCAGCATTTT
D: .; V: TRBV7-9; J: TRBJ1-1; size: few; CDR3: CASSLVGRGGHPNTEAFF; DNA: TGTGCCAGCAGCTTAGTGGGCCGGGGGGGACACCCGAACACTGAAGCTTTCTTT
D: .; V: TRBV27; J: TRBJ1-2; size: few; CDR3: CASSWGGGYGYTF; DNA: TGTGCCAGCAGTTGGGGGGGCGGCTATGGCTACACCTTC
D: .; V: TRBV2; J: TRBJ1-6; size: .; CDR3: CASGEGLSPLHF; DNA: TGTGCCAGCGGAGAGGGATTATCACCCCTCCACTTT
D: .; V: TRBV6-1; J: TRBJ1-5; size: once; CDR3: CAISKTDDSNQPQHF; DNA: TGTGCCATCAGTAAGACAGACGATAGCAATCAGCCCCAGCATTTT
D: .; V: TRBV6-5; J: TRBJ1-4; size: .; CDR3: CASSYSGEGGENLFF; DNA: TGTGCCAGCAGTTACTCTGGAGAGGGAGGCGAAAACCTGTTTTTT
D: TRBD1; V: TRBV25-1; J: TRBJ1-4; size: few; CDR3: CASSLRGLDEKLFF; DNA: TGTGCCAGCAGCTTAAGGGGGCTTGATGAAAAACTGTTTTTT
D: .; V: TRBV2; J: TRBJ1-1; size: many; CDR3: CASSDSGGRMNTEAFF; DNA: TGTGCCAGCAGTGATAGCGGGGGTAGAATGAACACTGAAGCTTTCTTT
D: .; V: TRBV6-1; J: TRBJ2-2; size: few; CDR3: CASSEAGGTATGELFF; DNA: TGTGCCAGCAGTGAAGCTGGGGGGACGGCCACCGGGGAGCTGTTTTTT
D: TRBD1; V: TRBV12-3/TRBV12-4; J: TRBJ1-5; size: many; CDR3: CASRTGTEGQPQHF; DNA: TGTGCCAGCAGGACCGGGACAGAGGGTCAGCCCCAGCATTTT
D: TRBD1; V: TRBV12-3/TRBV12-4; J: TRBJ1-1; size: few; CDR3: CASRPRSGQGNTEAFF; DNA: TGTGCCAGCAGGCCCAGATCGGGACAGGGTAACACTGAAGCTTTCTTT
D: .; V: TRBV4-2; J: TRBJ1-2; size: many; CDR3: CASSQDWQEVYGYTF; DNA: TGTGCCAGCAGCCAAGACTGGCAGGAGGTCTATGGCTACACCTTC
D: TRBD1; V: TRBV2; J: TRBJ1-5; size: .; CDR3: CASSGQGSVQPQHF; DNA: TGTGCCAGCAGTGGACAGGGCAGTGTACAGCCCCAGCATTTT
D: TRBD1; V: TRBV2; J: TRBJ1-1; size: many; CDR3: CASSDLPGGSPEAFF; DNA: TGTGCCAGCAGTGATCTGCCAGGGGGCTCACCCGAAGCTTTCTTT
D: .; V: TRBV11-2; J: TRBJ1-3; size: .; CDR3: CASSLRGITGNTIYF; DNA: TGTGCCAGCAGCTTAAGGGGGATCACTGGAAACACCATATATTTT
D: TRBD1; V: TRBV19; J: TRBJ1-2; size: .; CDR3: CASSIAGTGANYGYTF; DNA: TGTGCCAGTAGTATAGCCGGGACAGGAGCTAACTATGGCTACACCTTC
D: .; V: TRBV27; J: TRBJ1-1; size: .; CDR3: CASSQTRTSLRTEAFF; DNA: TGTGCCAGCAGTCAGACGAGGACGTCTTTAAGGACTGAAGCTTTCTTT
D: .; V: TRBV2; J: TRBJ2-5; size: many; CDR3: CATRGGSQTQYF; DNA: TGTGCCACCAGGGGGGGGAGTCAGACCCAGTACTTC
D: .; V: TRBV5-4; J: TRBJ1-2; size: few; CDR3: CASSLAGRFYGYTF; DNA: TGTGCCAGCAGCTTGGCTGGACGGTTCTATGGCTACACCTTC
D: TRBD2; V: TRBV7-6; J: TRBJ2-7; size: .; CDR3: CASSLGFGRASYEQYF; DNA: TGTGCCAGCAGCTTAGGGTTCGGGAGGGCCTCATACGAGCAGTACTTC
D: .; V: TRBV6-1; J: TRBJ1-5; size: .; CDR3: CASGDRGYSNQPQHF; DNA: TGTGCCAGCGGGGATCGGGGCTATAGCAATCAGCCCCAGCATTTT
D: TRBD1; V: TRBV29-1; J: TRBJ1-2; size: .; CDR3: CSVLAGQRTYGYTF; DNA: TGCAGCGTTCTAGCGGGACAGAGGACCTATGGCTACACCTTC
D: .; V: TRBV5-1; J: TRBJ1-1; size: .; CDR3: CASSLEMVSTEAFF; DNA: TGCGCCAGCAGCTTGGAAATGGTTAGCACTGAAGCTTTCTTT
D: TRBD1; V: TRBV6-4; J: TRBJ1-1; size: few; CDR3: CASRGTGGSTEAFF; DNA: TGTGCCAGCAGAGGGACAGGAGGGAGCACTGAAGCTTTCTTT
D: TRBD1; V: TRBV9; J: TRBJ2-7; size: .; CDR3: CASSVRGQGIDEQYF; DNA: TGTGCCAGCAGCGTGAGAGGACAGGGTATCGACGAGCAGTACTTC
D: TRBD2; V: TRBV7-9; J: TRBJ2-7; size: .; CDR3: CASSLVVGGTSGYEQYF; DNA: TGTGCCAGCAGCTTAGTCGTTGGCGGGACTAGCGGATACGAGCAGTACTTC
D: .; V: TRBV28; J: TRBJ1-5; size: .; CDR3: CASSGGARNQPQHF; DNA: TGTGCCAGCAGTGGGGGGGCGAGGAATCAGCCCCAGCATTTT
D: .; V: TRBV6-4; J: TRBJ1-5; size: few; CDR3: CASRYTGYNSNQPQHF; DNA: TGTGCCAGCAGGTACACAGGGTACAATAGCAATCAGCCCCAGCATTTT
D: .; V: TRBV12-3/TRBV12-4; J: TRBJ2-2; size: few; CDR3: CASSLGQLNTGELFF; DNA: TGTGCCAGCAGTTTAGGACAGCTGAACACCGGGGAGCTGTTTTTT
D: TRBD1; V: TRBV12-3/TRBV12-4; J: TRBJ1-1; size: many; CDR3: CASGAGGRATEAFF; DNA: TGTGCCAGCGGGGCAGGGGGGAGAGCCACTGAAGCTTTCTTT
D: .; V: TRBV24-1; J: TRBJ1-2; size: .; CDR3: CATSDLGGYGYTF; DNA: TGTGCCACCAGTGATTTAGGTGGCTATGGCTACACCTTC
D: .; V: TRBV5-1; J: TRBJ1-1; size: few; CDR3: CASSPKQGAFTEAFF; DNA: TGCGCCAGCAGCCCAAAACAGGGCGCTTTCACTGAAGCTTTCTTT
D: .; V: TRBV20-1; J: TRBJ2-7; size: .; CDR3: CSARDLTYEQYF; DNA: TGCAGTGCTAGGGACTTAACCTACGAGCAGTACTTC
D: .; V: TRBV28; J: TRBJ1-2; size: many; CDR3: CASSSHEGGAGYGYTF; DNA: TGTGCCAGCAGTTCCCACGAGGGGGGCGCGGGCTATGGCTACACCTTC
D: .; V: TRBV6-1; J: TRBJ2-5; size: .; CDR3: CASSDFGAVEETQYF; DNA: TGTGCCAGCAGTGACTTCGGGGCAGTCGAAGAGACCCAGTACTTC
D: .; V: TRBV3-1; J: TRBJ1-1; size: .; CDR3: CASSQGVGNTEAFF; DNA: TGTGCCAGCAGCCAAGGTGTCGGGAACACTGAAGCTTTCTTT